This is a list of T cell receptor beta chains from one sample in a study of early T cells in non-severe SARS-CoV-2 infection. TCRdb reanalysed the 5' RACE reads using MiXCR and keeps one entry per CDR3 protein. Found here are 50,000 to 60,000 distinct CDR3 sequences, approximately 12% of them singletons; the top ten hold less than 1.5%. Sequencing was performed on whole blood. Source of these receptors: an adult who was a healthcare worker with PCR-confirmed SARS-CoV-2 infection or an uninfected control (not recorded which). CDR3s include the opening cysteine and the closing phenylalanine or tryptophan. Fields, in order: D gene, J gene, V gene, clone size, CDR3 protein, CDR3 DNA. The D gene is left open where the match is weak. A row's size may be missing; if present it is once, few, many or a size class.

.	TRBJ2-1	TRBV6-2/TRBV6-3	.	CASSEASGGPVSEQFF	TGTGCCAGCAGCGAAGCGAGTGGGGGCCCGGTCAGTGAGCAGTTCTTC
.	TRBJ1-4	TRBV6-2/TRBV6-3	many	CASSYGVYNEKLFF	TGTGCCAGCAGTTACGGCGTCTATAATGAAAAACTGTTTTTT
.	TRBJ1-2	TRBV7-9	.	CASSLVLAQESYTF	TGTGCCAGCAGCTTAGTTCTTGCGCAGGAAAGCTACACCTTC
.	TRBJ2-5	TRBV5-1	few	CASSLDLGQETQYF	TGCGCCAGCAGCTTGGATTTGGGTCAAGAGACCCAGTACTTC
.	TRBJ2-7	TRBV7-2	.	CASSLEAGSRYEQYF	TGTGCCAGCAGCTTAGAGGCTGGTTCTCGCTACGAGCAGTACTTC
TRBD1	TRBJ2-1	TRBV5-4	many	CASSLEGTADNEQFF	TGTGCCAGCAGCTTGGAAGGGACAGCTGACAATGAGCAGTTCTTC
.	TRBJ1-1	TRBV3-1	.	CASSPQQINTEAFF	TGTGCCAGCAGCCCACAGCAGATCAACACTGAAGCTTTCTTT
.	TRBJ2-3	TRBV9	many	CASSPSRMADTQYF	TGTGCCAGCAGCCCAAGCAGGATGGCAGATACGCAGTATTTT
.	TRBJ2-2	TRBV19	many	CASKAPPGLTGELFF	TGTGCCAGTAAGGCCCCGCCAGGCCTCACCGGGGAGCTGTTTTTT
.	TRBJ1-1	TRBV29-1	.	CSVEDGLQGALF	TGCAGCGTTGAAGATGGGCTACAAGGAGCTCTCTTT
.	TRBJ1-6	TRBV14	.	CASSQDPAGPLHF	TGTGCCAGCAGCCAAGACCCGGCAGGTCCCCTCCACTTT
.	TRBJ2-1	TRBV15	few	CATSRGRYNEQFF	TGTGCCACCAGCAGAGGCCGCTACAATGAGCAGTTCTTC
.	TRBJ2-1	TRBV20-1	.	CSAKGVSKQFF	TGCAGTGCTAAGGGTGTATCTAAGCAGTTCTTC
.	TRBJ2-2	TRBV9	few	CASSVSDTGELFF	TGTGCCAGCAGCGTATCTGACACCGGGGAGCTGTTTTTT
TRBD1	TRBJ1-4	TRBV2	.	CASTPRGTGNEKLFF	TGTGCCAGCACCCCGAGGGGGACAGGGAATGAAAAACTGTTTTTT
.	TRBJ2-3	TRBV5-5	many	CASSFGPGYTDTQYF	TGTGCCAGCAGCTTTGGTCCAGGCTACACAGATACGCAGTATTTT
.	TRBJ2-5	TRBV18	few	CASSPDRAKQPGETQYF	TGTGCCAGCTCACCGGACCGCGCAAAGCAACCGGGGGAGACCCAGTACTTC
.	TRBJ2-7	TRBV14	few	CASSNDLTTYEQYF	TGTGCCAGCAGTAACGATCTCACAACCTACGAGCAGTACTTC
TRBD1	TRBJ2-7	TRBV27	few	CATLKTGTGFYEQYF	TGTGCCACCTTAAAGACCGGGACAGGGTTCTACGAGCAGTACTTC
TRBD1	TRBJ2-5	TRBV12-3/TRBV12-4	few	CASSWTGQETQYF	TGTGCCAGCAGCTGGACAGGTCAGGAGACCCAGTACTTC
TRBD1	TRBJ1-1	TRBV6-1	few	CASRGQPDGYTEAFF	TGTGCCAGCAGGGGACAGCCCGATGGATACACTGAAGCTTTCTTT
TRBD2	TRBJ2-2	TRBV9	few	CASSVEISLAGSGELFF	TGTGCCAGCAGCGTAGAGATCTCCCTAGCGGGGTCCGGGGAGCTGTTTTTT
TRBD2	TRBJ2-5	TRBV20-1	once	CSATGGGQETQYF	TGCAGTGCTACGGGCGGGGGGCAAGAGACCCAGTACTTC
.	TRBJ1-5	TRBV12-3/TRBV12-4	.	CASSFHPQPQHF	TGTGCCAGCAGTTTTCACCCCCAGCCCCAGCATTTT
TRBD1	TRBJ1-4	TRBV5-1	.	CASSLKGQAPGGLFF	TGCGCCAGCAGCTTGAAGGGACAGGCCCCTGGAGGACTGTTTTTT
.	TRBJ1-2	TRBV5-4	few	CASSLGGSYGYTF	TGTGCCAGCAGCCTGGGGGGCTCCTATGGCTACACCTTC
.	TRBJ2-7	TRBV5-5	.	CASSLQGGPYEQYF	TGTGCCAGCAGCTTGCAGGGCGGCCCCTACGAGCAGTACTTC
.	TRBJ2-7	TRBV29-1	many	CSVEDPRQGGEQYF	TGCAGCGTTGAAGATCCTCGGCAGGGTGGCGAGCAGTACTTC
TRBD2	TRBJ2-3	TRBV5-4	.	CASSLYASGGTDTQYF	TGTGCCAGCAGCTTGTACGCTAGCGGGGGCACAGATACGCAGTATTTT
.	TRBJ2-1	TRBV5-1	.	CASSSAESSYNEQFF	TGCGCCAGCAGCTCAGCGGAAAGCTCCTACAATGAGCAGTTCTTC
TRBD2	TRBJ2-4	TRBV11-2	many	CASSFTGLAPAKNIQYF	TGTGCCAGCAGCTTTACGGGACTAGCGCCAGCCAAAAACATTCAGTACTTC
TRBD1	TRBJ1-2	TRBV9	.	CASSGQGAYGYTF	TGTGCCAGCAGCGGACAGGGGGCTTATGGCTACACCTTC
.	TRBJ2-7	TRBV29-1	.	CSVESTGLGYEQYF	TGCAGCGTTGAAAGCACAGGACTCGGCTACGAGCAGTACTTC
TRBD1	TRBJ2-2	TRBV10-3	many	CASRTGTNTGELFF	TGTGCCTCACGGACAGGGACGAACACCGGGGAGCTGTTTTTT
TRBD1	TRBJ1-4	TRBV6-5	few	CASKYGGQGNEKLFF	TGTGCCAGCAAATACGGGGGACAGGGGAATGAAAAACTGTTTTTT
.	TRBJ2-5	TRBV10-3	.	CATRHPGQQETQYF	TGTGCCACCAGACACCCCGGACAGCAAGAGACCCAGTACTTC
TRBD2	TRBJ2-5	TRBV7-7	.	CASSRDSGGQETQYF	TGTGCTAGCAGTCGAGATAGCGGGGGGCAAGAGACCCAGTACTTC
TRBD1	TRBJ2-7	TRBV5-6	many	CASSRRPGQGMYEQYF	TGTGCCAGCAGCCGGAGACCGGGACAGGGGATGTACGAGCAGTACTTC
TRBD1	TRBJ1-5	TRBV20-1	many	CSAREGGQGGLQPQHF	TGCAGTGCTAGAGAGGGGGGACAGGGAGGTTTGCAGCCCCAGCATTTT
.	TRBJ2-5	TRBV7-8	few	CASSSWTVQETQYF	TGTGCCAGCAGCTCCTGGACGGTCCAAGAGACCCAGTACTTC
TRBD1	TRBJ2-7	TRBV12-5	few	CASGLGTGHYEQYF	TGTGCTAGTGGTTTGGGGACAGGGCACTACGAGCAGTACTTC
.	TRBJ1-2	TRBV7-9	many	CASSLEAISYGYTF	TGTGCCAGCAGCTTAGAAGCGATTTCATATGGCTACACCTTC
.	TRBJ1-1	TRBV29-1	medium-sized	CSPGVEAFF	TGCAGCCCTGGCGTAGAAGCTTTCTTT
TRBD2	TRBJ2-3	TRBV15	many	CATKAGGHTDTQYF	TGTGCCACCAAGGCGGGGGGACACACAGATACGCAGTATTTT
.	TRBJ2-7	TRBV7-6	many	CASGPLRIEQYF	TGTGCCAGCGGGCCCCTACGTATCGAGCAGTACTTC
.	TRBJ2-2	TRBV10-2	many	CASIISGNTGELFF	TGCGCCAGCATCATTAGCGGCAACACCGGGGAGCTGTTTTTT
TRBD1	TRBJ1-1	TRBV7-6	many	CASSFGTGGMNTEAFF	TGTGCCAGCAGCTTTGGGACAGGGGGTATGAACACTGAAGCTTTCTTT
TRBD1	TRBJ1-1	TRBV29-1	.	CSVDGTGFGFEAFF	TGCAGCGTTGACGGGACAGGGTTTGGCTTCGAAGCTTTCTTT
.	TRBJ2-1	TRBV12-3/TRBV12-4	.	CASSPMGRELLMGNEQFF	TGTGCCAGCAGCCCGATGGGTAGGGAGCTATTGATGGGGAATGAGCAGTTCTTC
.	TRBJ2-7	TRBV7-9	few	CASSNAAVYEQYF	TGTGCCAGCAGCAACGCGGCTGTGTACGAGCAGTACTTC
TRBD1	TRBJ1-6	TRBV2	.	CASSNDRGPSPLHF	TGTGCCAGCAGTAACGACAGGGGGCCTTCACCCCTCCACTTT
.	TRBJ1-2	TRBV19	few	CASRETGRYGYTF	TGTGCCAGTAGAGAAACAGGGAGGTATGGCTACACCTTC
TRBD1	TRBJ2-7	TRBV18	many	CASSPRVQGGPYEQYF	TGTGCCAGCTCACCACGTGTTCAAGGGGGCCCATACGAGCAGTACTTC
.	TRBJ1-6	TRBV4-3	.	CASSQDGGGSPLHF	TGCGCCAGCAGCCAAGATGGAGGGGGTTCACCCCTCCACTTT
.	TRBJ1-1	TRBV30	many	CATSQNTEAFF	TGTGCCACATCCCAAAACACTGAAGCTTTCTTT